One and the same sample provided the 26 T cell receptor beta chains below, sequenced in a study of T cell responses to AZD1222 COVID-19 vaccine. The data were produced by immunoSEQ multiplex PCR, yet TCRdb's version contains in-frame clones alone and is incomplete. The table shows 140,000 or so clones, with 75% to 90% occurring only once. Sequences were derived from peripheral blood, sampled on day 0 of AZD1222 vaccination. These TCRs come from an adult in good health.

This clone was counted once. The chain recombines TRBV9 with TRBJ2-1; TRBD2 agrees at 9 bases. Germline loops: CDR1 SGDLS, CDR2 YYNGEE. The CDR3 contains 14 residues. After removal of 2 bases from V and 6 bases from J, the junction contained 3 bases not matched to a gene. In DNA, the CDR3 is TGTGCCAGCAGCGTTACTAGCGGGCCCAATGAGCAGTTCTTC. Protein sequence: CASSVTSGPNEQFF.

The V gene is TRBV19, the J gene TRBJ1-1, with a tentative D call TRBD1 (6 bases). V was clipped by 9 bases and J by 4 bases, with 15 bases between them. Germline V CDR1 and CDR2: LNHDA, SQIVND (reference sequence). CDR3 length: 13 residues. The CDR3 nucleotides are TGTGCCAGCCAACAGGGTGGGGGCACTGAAGCTTTCTTT. Amino acid sequence: CASQQGGGTEAFF.

This chain links TRBV7-9 with TRBJ2-1; 7 nucleotides agree with TRBD2. The V gene end was trimmed by 5 bases and the J gene end by 3 bases; junction bases not matched to a gene: 16. CDR3 length: 18 residues. Germline V gene sequence: CDR1 SEHNR, CDR2 FQNEAQ (reference sequence). CDR3 sequence (DNA): TGTGCCAGCAGCCCCCGCCCCCGCGGGAGAGATATCTACAATGAGCAGTTCTTC. Its protein is CASSPRPRGRDIYNEQFF.

The rearrangement uses TRBV28 and TRBJ1-2; TRBD1 might be the D (5 bases). The CDR3 extends over 16 amino acids. Trimming took off 6 bases at V and 0 bases at J, with 17 bases between the two ends. CDR1 MDHEN and CDR2 SYDVKM come from the germline V gene. The CDR3, as DNA: TGTGCCAGCAGGAGCCCGTTCCCGGGACCTAACTATGGCTACACCTTC. Amino acids: CASRSPFPGPNYGYTF.

The V and J genes are TRBV2 and TRBJ2-1; the D is unclear. V lost 7 bases and J 0 bases, leaving 13 bases between the germline ends. Germline CDR1 reads SNHLY; CDR2 reads FYNNEI. CDR3 length: 15 amino acids. This CDR3 is CASTMPVSSYNEQFF. The CDR3 nucleotides are TGTGCCAGCACCATGCCAGTGAGCTCCTACAATGAGCAGTTCTTC.

The chain joins TRBV14 to TRBJ1-5; no clear D. CDR1 SGHDN and CDR2 FVKESK come from the germline V gene. V was trimmed by 4 bases and J by 5 bases, leaving 15 bases between them. The CDR3 totals 15 residues. The CDR3 sequence is CASSPAGETHQPQHF. For the CDR3, the DNA is TGTGCCAGCAGCCCAGCAGGAGAGACTCATCAGCCCCAGCATTTT.

The chain uses TRBV20-1 and TRBJ2-1, with D maybe TRBD2 (6 bases). The CDR3 covers 14 residues. V was shortened by 3 bases and J by 5 bases, with 14 bases between the two germline ends. Germline V gene lookup returns CDR1 DFQATT and CDR2 SNEGSKA (reference sequence). CDR3 DNA: TGCAGTGCTAGTCTTGCGGGGAGAAACAATGAGCAGTTCTTC. Translation: CSASLAGRNNEQFF.

The genes are TRBV28 and TRBJ2-1; 7 bases fit TRBD1. The CDR3 length is 13 residues. CDR1 and CDR2 (germline): MDHEN, SYDVKM. With 6 bases clipped from V and 6 bases from J, the junction kept 5 bases outside the gene matches. The CDR3 is CASRLTGRNEQFF. CDR3 sequence (DNA): TGTGCCAGCAGATTGACAGGGCGCAATGAGCAGTTCTTC.

This clone was detected only once. The chain links TRBV28 to TRBJ2-7, with a possible D match to TRBD2 (5 bases). The CDR3 runs 16 residues. Deletions cut 4 bases from V and 1 base from J, with 17 bases between. Germline loops: CDR1 MDHEN, CDR2 SYDVKM. CDR3 sequence: CASSSHPLERSYEQYF. CDR3 nucleotides: TGTGCCAGCAGTTCACATCCCTTGGAGCGGTCCTACGAGCAGTACTTC.

This chain uses TRBV9 with TRBJ1-2, with D maybe TRBD1 (6 bases). Trimming pared 3 bases from V and 2 bases from J, leaving 14 bases between. Looked up from germline, CDR1 is SGDLS and CDR2 is YYNGEE. CDR3 length: 15 residues. The DNA for the CDR3 is TGTGCCAGCAGCGCAATTGGACAGAACAACTATGGCTACACCTTC. This codes for CASSAIGQNNYGYTF.

The genes are TRBV30 and TRBJ1-5; D possibly corresponds to TRBD1 (5 bases). The V end lost 2 bases, the J end lost 7 bases, and 12 bases lay between the germline ends. CDR1 GTSNPN and CDR2 SVGIG come from the germline V gene (reference sequence). This CDR3 region has 13 residues. CDR3 region: CAWSSGGGQPQHF. The CDR3, as DNA: TGTGCCTGGAGTTCCGGGGGTGGGCAGCCCCAGCATTTT.

The genes are TRBV9 and TRBJ1-2; D gene uncertain. Germline lookup yields CDR1 SGDLS and CDR2 YYNGEE. The CDR3 length is 8 residues. CDR3 loop: CTGYGYTF. The DNA for the CDR3 is TGTACGGGGTATGGCTACACCTTC.

The chain couples TRBV21-1 to TRBJ1-5. TRBV21-1 is a pseudogene. The CDR3 extends over 13 amino acids. CDR3 amino acids: CASSKGGGEPQHF. The CDR3 DNA sequence: TGTGCCAGCAGCAAAGGTGGCGGGGAGCCCCAGCATTTT.

The chain combines TRBV11-2 with TRBJ1-1, with D possibly matching TRBD1 (5 bases). The CDR3 totals 14 residues. Germline assignment: CDR1 SGHAT and CDR2 FQNNGV. Deletions cut 1 base from V and 3 bases from J, with 9 bases between. As DNA, the CDR3 is TGTGCCAGCAGCTTAGTGCCGGGGGACACTGAAGCTTTCTTT. It is translated as CASSLVPGDTEAFF.

The chain recombines TRBV9 with TRBJ1-2, with D uncertain. The CDR3 contains 18 residues. Germline V CDR1 and CDR2: SGDLS, YYNGEE. Trimming shortened V by 3 bases and J by 7 bases, and 28 bases separated the two germline ends. The CDR3 DNA sequence: TGTGCCAGCAGCGCATTCTTCATGCGAGACACAGATCGTACTGGCTACACCTTC. Protein sequence: CASSAFFMRDTDRTGYTF.

This chain uses TRBV3-1 (or the pseudogene TRBV3-2) with TRBJ1-2, with 8 bases matching TRBD1. The V segment lost 4 bases and the J segment 4 bases; nucleotides outside the gene matches: 11. The CDR3 sequence is 16 residues long. Per the germline V gene, CDR1 is LGHDT and CDR2 is YNNKEL (reference sequence). CDR3 loop: CASSPLVGQGGYGYTF. The DNA of the CDR3 is TGTGCCAGCAGCCCCTTAGTCGGACAGGGCGGCTATGGCTACACCTTC.

The chain couples TRBV6-5 to TRBJ1-2, with 10 bases that match TRBD1. With V trimmed by 7 bases and J by 6 bases, 11 bases remained unmatched. Germline CDR1 reads MNHEY; CDR2 reads SVGAGI. The CDR3 has 15 amino acids. In DNA form, the CDR3 reads TGTGCCAGCATCCCGGGGACAGGGGTCGAGAATGGCTACACCTTC. Translating gives CASIPGTGVENGYTF.

The chain's CDR3 is CASSEGGRKGDTEAFF. The DNA of the CDR3 is TGTGCCAGCAGTGAAGGAGGGCGGAAGGGCGACACTGAAGCTTTCTTT. The chain links TRBV2 to TRBJ1-1; no reliable D call. The V and J ends lost 1 base and 3 bases respectively, with 15 bases between them. Germline V CDR1 and CDR2: SNHLY, FYNNEI. The CDR3 consists of 16 residues.

The chain recombines TRBV30 with TRBJ1-2; no reliable D call. The CDR3 length is 13 residues. In germline, CDR1 is GTSNPN, CDR2 SVGIG (reference sequence). V gave up 3 bases and J gave up 8 bases, with 16 bases separating them. CDR3 DNA: TGTGCCTGGAGCGTGGACCGGTTTTCGGGCTACACCTTC. Translation gives CAWSVDRFSGYTF.

The chain carries TRBV28 and TRBJ2-5, with D possibly matching TRBD1 (6 bases). Germline assignment: CDR1 MDHEN and CDR2 SYDVKM. The CDR3 is 15 amino acids. The V and J ends lost 3 bases and 2 bases respectively, with 13 bases between them. CDR3 loop: CASSFSGTPQETQYF. In DNA, the CDR3 is TGTGCCAGCAGTTTCTCCGGGACACCTCAAGAGACCCAGTACTTC.

This rearrangement joins TRBV6-5 to TRBJ1-5; D is uncertain. Trimming cost V 0 bases and J 5 bases, with 5 bases left between them. The CDR3 runs to 13 residues. Germline loops: CDR1 MNHEY, CDR2 SVGAGI. The CDR3 nucleotides read TGTGCCAGCAGTTACTCGACTCATCAGCCCCAGCATTTT. This sequence encodes CASSYSTHQPQHF.

This chain connects TRBV5-1 to TRBJ1-1; TRBD1 aligns across 7 bases. The CDR3 spans 12 residues. The V segment lost 4 bases and the J segment 6 bases; nucleotides outside the gene matches: 3. Germline V CDR1 and CDR2: SGHRS, YFSETQ. This CDR3 is CASSIDRAEAFF. The CDR3 DNA is TGCGCCAGCAGCATCGACAGGGCTGAAGCTTTCTTT.

V and J are TRBV30 and TRBJ1-6; D possibly corresponds to TRBD1 (5 bases). The V gene's germline CDR1 is GTSNPN and CDR2 SVGIG (reference sequence). Trimming shortened V by 3 bases and J by 0 bases, and 9 bases separated the two germline ends. The CDR3 totals 15 residues. The DNA for the CDR3 is TGTGCCTGGAGAGCAGGGAGCTCCTATAATTCACCCCTCCACTTT. Translating gives CAWRAGSSYNSPLHF.

The chain employs TRBV7-3 and TRBJ2-1; TRBD2 matches at 12 bases. V gave up 6 bases and J gave up 5 bases; unmatched junction bases: 2. Germline-derived CDR1 and CDR2 are SGHTA and FQGTGA. This CDR3 spans 14 amino acids. The CDR3 loop is CASRLAGGDNEQFF. The CDR3 coding sequence is TGTGCCAGCAGACTAGCGGGAGGTGACAATGAGCAGTTCTTC.

The gene calls are TRBV6-5 and TRBJ2-7; D call uncertain. The ends were cut back, 1 base at V and 0 bases at J, with 7 bases in the middle. Germline loops: CDR1 MNHEY, CDR2 SVGAGI. This CDR3 spans 14 amino acids. CDR3 coding DNA: TGTGCCAGCAGTTACTTTCCAGGCTCCTACGAGCAGTACTTC. Its translation is CASSYFPGSYEQYF.

V gene TRBV27 combines with J gene TRBJ2-7; 7 bases map to TRBD2. The J segment lost 2 bases and the V segment lost 1 base, leaving 2 bases of the junction unmatched. The CDR3 is made up of 14 amino acids. CDR1 and CDR2 from the germline V gene are MNHEY and SMNVEV (reference sequence). CDR3 sequence: CASSLWGGPYEQYF. The CDR3 DNA follows: TGTGCCAGCAGTTTATGGGGAGGGCCCTACGAGCAGTACTTC.